The TCR beta chain under discussion was sequenced for a study of T cell responses to AZD1222 COVID-19 vaccine. Study observations and caveats: Spike-spanning, vaccine-associated CD4 TCRs were dominant at 160-218 and 743-854. Only six people who got AZD1222 tested seropositive at baseline. Nearly half of spike-specific TCRs reportedly go after variant regions that carry no mutations.

The table came from immunoSEQ multiplex PCR; TCRdb's copy has only in-frame clones and leaves some out. The sample lists about 120,000 clones, just over 85% seen once, with 7.7% in the top ten. Worth noting for this clone: Its antigen is undetermined.

Trimming removed 10 bases from V and 8 bases from J, with 23 bases in between. Germline values: CDR1 LNHDA, CDR2 SQIVND (reference sequence). This CDR3 spans 14 amino acids. The source of this sequence is an adult in good health. The chain has TRBV19 and TRBJ1-2, with D possibly being TRBD1 (6 bases). The sequencing used peripheral blood, collected on day 0 of AZD1222 vaccination. The CDR3 DNA is TGTGCCACCACAGGGCAGGGCCGATTTGAAGGCTACACCTTC. Translation gives CATTGQGRFEGYTF.